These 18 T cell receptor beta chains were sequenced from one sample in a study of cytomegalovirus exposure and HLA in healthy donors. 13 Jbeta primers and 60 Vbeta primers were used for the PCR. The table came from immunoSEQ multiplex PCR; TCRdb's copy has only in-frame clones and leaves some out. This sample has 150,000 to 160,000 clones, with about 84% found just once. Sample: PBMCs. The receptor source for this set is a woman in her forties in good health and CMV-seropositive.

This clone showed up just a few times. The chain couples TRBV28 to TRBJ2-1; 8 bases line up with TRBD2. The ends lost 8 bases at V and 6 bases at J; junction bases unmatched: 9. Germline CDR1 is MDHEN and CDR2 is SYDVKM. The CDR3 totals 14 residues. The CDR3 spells CASLLAGRRNEQFF. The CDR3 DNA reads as TGTGCCAGCCTTCTAGCGGGCCGCCGCAATGAGCAGTTCTTC. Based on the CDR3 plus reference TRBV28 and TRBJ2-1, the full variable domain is DVKVTQSSRYLVKRTGEKVFLECVQDMDHENMFWYRQDPGLGLRLIYFSYDVKMKEKGDIPEGYSVSREKKERFSLILESASTNQTSMYLCASLLAGRRNEQFFGPGTRLTVL.

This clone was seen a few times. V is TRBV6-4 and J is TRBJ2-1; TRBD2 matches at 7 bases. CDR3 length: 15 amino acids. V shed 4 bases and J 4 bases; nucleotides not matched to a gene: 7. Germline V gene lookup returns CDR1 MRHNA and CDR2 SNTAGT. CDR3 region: CASSGTGGGYNEQFF. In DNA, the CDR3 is TGTGCCAGCAGTGGTACGGGAGGCGGGTACAATGAGCAGTTCTTC.

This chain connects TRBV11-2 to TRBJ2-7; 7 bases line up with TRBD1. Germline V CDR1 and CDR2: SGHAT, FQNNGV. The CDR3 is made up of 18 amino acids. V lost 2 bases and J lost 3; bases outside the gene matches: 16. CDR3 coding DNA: TGTGCCAGCAGCTTACGAATCGGCGCACAGGGGCGAGGCTACGAGCAGTACTTC. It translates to CASSLRIGAQGRGYEQYF.

The CDR3 here is CASRSRMDEQFF. CDR3 nucleotide sequence: TGTGCCAGTAGGTCGCGGATGGATGAGCAGTTCTTC. J is TRBJ2-1 and V is TRBV19; D gene ambiguous. V lost 6 bases and J lost 8, with 11 bases in between. The CDR3 length is 12 residues. Per germline, CDR1 LNHDA and CDR2 SQIVND (reference sequence). Full variable domain (missing parts from reference TRBV19 and TRBJ2-1): DGGITQSPKYLFRKEGQNVTLSCEQNLNHDAMYWYRQDPGQGLRLIYYSQIVNDFQKGDIAEGYSVSREKKESFPLTVTSAQKNPTAFYLCASRSRMDEQFFGPGTRLTVL.

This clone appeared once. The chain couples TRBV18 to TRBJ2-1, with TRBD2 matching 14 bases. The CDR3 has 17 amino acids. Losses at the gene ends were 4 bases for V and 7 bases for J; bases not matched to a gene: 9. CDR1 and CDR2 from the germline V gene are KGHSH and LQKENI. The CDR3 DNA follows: TGTGCCAGCTCACGCTCGGGACTAGCGGGAGAAAAAAATGAGCAGTTCTTC. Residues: CASSRSGLAGEKNEQFF.

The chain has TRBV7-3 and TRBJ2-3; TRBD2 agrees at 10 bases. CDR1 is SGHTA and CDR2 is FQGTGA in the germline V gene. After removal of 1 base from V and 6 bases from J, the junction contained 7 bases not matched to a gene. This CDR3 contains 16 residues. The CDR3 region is CASSLISSGRGDTQYF. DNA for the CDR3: TGTGCCAGCAGCTTAATATCTAGCGGGAGAGGGGATACGCAGTATTTT.

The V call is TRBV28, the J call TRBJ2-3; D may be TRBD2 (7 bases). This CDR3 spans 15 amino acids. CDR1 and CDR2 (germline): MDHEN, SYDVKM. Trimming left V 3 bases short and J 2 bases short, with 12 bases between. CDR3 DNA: TGTGCCAGCAGTTTTGGGGGGGGCCACACAGATACGCAGTATTTT. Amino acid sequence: CASSFGGGHTDTQYF.

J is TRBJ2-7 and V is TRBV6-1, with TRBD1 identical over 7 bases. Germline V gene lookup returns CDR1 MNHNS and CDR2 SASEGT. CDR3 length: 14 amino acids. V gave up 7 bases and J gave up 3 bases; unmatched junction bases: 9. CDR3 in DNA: TGTGCCAGCACTAGGACAGGCACGTTCTACGAGCAGTACTTC. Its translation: CASTRTGTFYEQYF.

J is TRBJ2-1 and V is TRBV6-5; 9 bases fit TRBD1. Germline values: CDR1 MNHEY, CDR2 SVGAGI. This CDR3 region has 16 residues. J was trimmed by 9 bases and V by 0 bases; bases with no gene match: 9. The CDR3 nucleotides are TGTGCCAGCAGTTACTCATGGGACAGGGTTGGAGGTGAGCAGTTCTTC. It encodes CASSYSWDRVGGEQFF.

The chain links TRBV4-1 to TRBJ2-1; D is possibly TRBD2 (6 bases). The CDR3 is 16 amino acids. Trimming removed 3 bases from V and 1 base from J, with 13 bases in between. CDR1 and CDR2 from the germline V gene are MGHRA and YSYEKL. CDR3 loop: CASSQAPGLSYNEQFF. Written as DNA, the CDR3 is TGCGCCAGCAGCCAGGCTCCGGGACTTTCCTACAATGAGCAGTTCTTC.

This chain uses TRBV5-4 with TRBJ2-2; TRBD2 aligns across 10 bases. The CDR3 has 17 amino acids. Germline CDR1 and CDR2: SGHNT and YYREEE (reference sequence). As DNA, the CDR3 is TGTGTGACCCAGACCCGACTAGCGGGCTTGACCACCGGGGAGCTGTTTTTT. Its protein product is CVTQTRLAGLTTGELFF.

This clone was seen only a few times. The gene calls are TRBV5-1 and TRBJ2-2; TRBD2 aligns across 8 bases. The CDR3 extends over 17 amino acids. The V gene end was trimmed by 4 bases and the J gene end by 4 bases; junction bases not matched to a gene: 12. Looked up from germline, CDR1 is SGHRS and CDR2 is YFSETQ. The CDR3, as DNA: TGCGCCAGCAGCCCCTTAAGCGGGAGTGCTGGCACCGGGGAGCTGTTTTTT. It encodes CASSPLSGSAGTGELFF.

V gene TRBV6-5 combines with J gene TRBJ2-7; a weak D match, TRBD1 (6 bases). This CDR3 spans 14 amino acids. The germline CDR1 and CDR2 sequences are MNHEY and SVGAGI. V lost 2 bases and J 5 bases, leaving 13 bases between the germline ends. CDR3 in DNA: TGTGCCAGCAGTTACGACTGGCGACAGGACGAGCAGTACTTC. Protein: CASSYDWRQDEQYF.

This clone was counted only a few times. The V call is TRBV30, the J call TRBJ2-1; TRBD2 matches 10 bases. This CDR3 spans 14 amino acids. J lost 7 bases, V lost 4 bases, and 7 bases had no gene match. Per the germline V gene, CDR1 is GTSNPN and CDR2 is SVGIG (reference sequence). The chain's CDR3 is CAWNPISGRNEQFF. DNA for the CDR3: TGTGCCTGGAACCCGATTAGCGGGAGGAATGAGCAGTTCTTC.

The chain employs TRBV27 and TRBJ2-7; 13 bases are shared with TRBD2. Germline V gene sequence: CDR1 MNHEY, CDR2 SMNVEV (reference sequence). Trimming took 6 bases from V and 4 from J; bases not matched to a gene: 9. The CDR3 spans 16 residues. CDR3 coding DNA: TGTGCCAGCAGACAACCGGGACTAGCGGGAAGGTACGAGCAGTACTTC. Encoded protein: CASRQPGLAGRYEQYF.

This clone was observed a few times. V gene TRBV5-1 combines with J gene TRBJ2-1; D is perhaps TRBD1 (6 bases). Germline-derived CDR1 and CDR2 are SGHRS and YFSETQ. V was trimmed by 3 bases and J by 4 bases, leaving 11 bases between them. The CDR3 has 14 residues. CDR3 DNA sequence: TGCGCCAGCAGCTATGCACAGGGATACAATGAGCAGTTCTTC. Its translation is CASSYAQGYNEQFF.

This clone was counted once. Here the CDR3 DNA reads TGTGCCAGCAGCTGGCGGGCTATGAGCTCCTACAATGAGCAGTTCTTC. Protein product: CASSWRAMSSYNEQFF. The rearrangement joins TRBV7-8 to TRBJ2-1; TRBD2 is a possible D gene (5 bases). Looked up from germline, CDR1 is SGHVS and CDR2 is FQNEAQ. V gave up 4 bases and J gave up 0 bases, with 13 bases separating them. CDR3 length: 16 amino acids.

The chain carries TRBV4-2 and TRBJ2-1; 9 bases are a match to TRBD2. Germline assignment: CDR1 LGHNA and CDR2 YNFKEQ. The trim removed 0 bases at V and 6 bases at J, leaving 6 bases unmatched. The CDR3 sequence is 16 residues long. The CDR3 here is CASSQDLAGVSNEQFF. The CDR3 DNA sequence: TGTGCCAGCAGCCAAGATTTAGCGGGAGTTTCCAATGAGCAGTTCTTC.